This TCR beta chain came from a study of PD-1 blockade in classical Hodgkin lymphoma. Study conclusions and caveats: Factors driving the repertoire differences, possibly disease activity or prior therapy, remain undefined.

CDR1 SGHDT and CDR2 YYEEEE come from the germline V gene. V gave up 4 bases and J gave up 6 bases, with 9 bases separating them. The CDR3 sequence is 12 residues long. TCRdb's copy holds only in-frame clones and misses some; the assay was immunoSEQ multiplex PCR. The sample lists about 21,000 clones, around 70% occurring once. Concerning this clone: Its antigen is unidentified.

Relapse after autologous stem cell transplantation occurred in every patient, and brentuximab vedotin exposure varied. This receptor was taken from a human donor with classical Hodgkin lymphoma. The chain combines TRBV5-6 with TRBJ2-3; D is unclear. This sample comprised peripheral blood mononuclear cells (PBMCs), obtained at baseline. The CDR3 DNA is TGTGCCAGCAGCGGGCTGGCCGATACGCAGTATTTT. Translating it yields CASSGLADTQYF.